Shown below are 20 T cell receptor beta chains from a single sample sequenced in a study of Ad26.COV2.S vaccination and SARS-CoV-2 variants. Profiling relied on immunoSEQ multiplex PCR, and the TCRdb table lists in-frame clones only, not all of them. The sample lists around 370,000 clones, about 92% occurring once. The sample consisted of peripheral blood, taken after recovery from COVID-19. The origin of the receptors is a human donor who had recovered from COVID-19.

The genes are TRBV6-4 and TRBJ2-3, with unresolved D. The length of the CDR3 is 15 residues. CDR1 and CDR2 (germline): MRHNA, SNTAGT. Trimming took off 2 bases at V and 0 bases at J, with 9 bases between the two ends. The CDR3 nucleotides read TGTGCCAGCAGTGACGGCAGTTTTAGCACAGATACGCAGTATTTT. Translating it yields CASSDGSFSTDTQYF.

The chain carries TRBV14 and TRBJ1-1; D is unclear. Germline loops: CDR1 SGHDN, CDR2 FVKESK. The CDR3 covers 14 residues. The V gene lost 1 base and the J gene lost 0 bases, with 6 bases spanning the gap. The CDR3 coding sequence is TGTGCCAGCAGCCAAGGACACCTGAACACTGAAGCTTTCTTT. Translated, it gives CASSQGHLNTEAFF. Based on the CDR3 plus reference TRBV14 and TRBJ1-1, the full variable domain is EAGVTQFPSHSVIEKGQTVTLRCDPISGHDNLYWYRRVMGKEIKFLLHFVKESKQDESGMPNNRFLAERTGGTYSTLKVQPAELEDSGVYFCASSQGHLNTEAFFGQGTRLTVV.

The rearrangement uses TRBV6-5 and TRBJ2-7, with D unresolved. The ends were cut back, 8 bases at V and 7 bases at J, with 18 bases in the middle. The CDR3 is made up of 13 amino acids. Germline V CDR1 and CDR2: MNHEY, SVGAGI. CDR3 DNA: TGTGCCAGCTCGAGTGTTAGGTTACGAGAGCAGTACTTC. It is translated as CASSSVRLREQYF.

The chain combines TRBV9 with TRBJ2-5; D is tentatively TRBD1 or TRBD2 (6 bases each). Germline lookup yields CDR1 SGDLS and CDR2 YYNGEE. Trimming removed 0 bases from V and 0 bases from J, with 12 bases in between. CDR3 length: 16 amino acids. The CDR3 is CASSVGTGAYQETQYF. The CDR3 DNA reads TGTGCCAGCAGCGTAGGAACGGGGGCCTACCAAGAGACCCAGTACTTC.

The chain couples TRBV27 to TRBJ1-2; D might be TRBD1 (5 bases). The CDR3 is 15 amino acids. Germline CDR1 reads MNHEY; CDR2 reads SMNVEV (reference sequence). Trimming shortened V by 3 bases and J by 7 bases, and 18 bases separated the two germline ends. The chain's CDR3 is CASSFGPGPVSGYTF. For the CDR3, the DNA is TGTGCCAGCAGTTTCGGACCGGGACCTGTCTCTGGCTACACCTTC.

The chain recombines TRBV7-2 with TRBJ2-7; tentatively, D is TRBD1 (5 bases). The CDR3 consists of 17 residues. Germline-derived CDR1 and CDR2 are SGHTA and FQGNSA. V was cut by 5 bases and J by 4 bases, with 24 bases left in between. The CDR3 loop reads CASSLDLLMGRIYEQYF. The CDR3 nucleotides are TGTGCCAGCAGCCTCGACTTACTAATGGGGCGAATATACGAGCAGTACTTC.

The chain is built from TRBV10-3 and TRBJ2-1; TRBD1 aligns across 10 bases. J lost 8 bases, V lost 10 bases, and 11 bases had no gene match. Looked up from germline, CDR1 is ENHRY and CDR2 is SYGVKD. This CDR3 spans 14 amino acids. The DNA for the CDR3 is TGTGCCAGCTCCGGGACCGGACAGGGGGATGAGCAGTTCTTC. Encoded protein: CASSGTGQGDEQFF.

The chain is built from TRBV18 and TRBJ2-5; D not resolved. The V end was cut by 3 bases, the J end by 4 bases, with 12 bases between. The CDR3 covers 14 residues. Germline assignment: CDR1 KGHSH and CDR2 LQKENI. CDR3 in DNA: TGTGCCAGCTCACCTGGGTTCGCCCCAGAGACCCAGTACTTC. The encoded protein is CASSPGFAPETQYF.

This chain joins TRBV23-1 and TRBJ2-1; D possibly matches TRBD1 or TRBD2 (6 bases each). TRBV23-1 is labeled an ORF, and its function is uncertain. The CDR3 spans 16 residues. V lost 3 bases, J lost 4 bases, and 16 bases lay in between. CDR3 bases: TGCGCCAGCAGTCAGCCGCGGGGAAGGGGGTACAATGAGCAGTTCTTC. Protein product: CASSQPRGRGYNEQFF.

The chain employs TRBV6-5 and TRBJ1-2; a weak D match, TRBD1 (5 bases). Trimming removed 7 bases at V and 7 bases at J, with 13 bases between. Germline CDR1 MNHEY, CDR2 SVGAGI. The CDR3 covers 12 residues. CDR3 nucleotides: TGTGCCAGCATAGGGACTTATAGTGGCTACACCTTC. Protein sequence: CASIGTYSGYTF.

The CDR3: CATRRYPGNGANVLTF. As DNA, the CDR3 is TGTGCCACCAGACGTTATCCGGGGAATGGGGCCAACGTCCTGACTTTC. The chain has TRBV24-1 and TRBJ2-6; weak D call: TRBD2 (5 bases). This CDR3 has 16 residues. Looked up from germline, CDR1 is KGHDR and CDR2 is SFDVKD. Trimming removed 7 bases from V and 3 bases from J, with 15 bases in between.

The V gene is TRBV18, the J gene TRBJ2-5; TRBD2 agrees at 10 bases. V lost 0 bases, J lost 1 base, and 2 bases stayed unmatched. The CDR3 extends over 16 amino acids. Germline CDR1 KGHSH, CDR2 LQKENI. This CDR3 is CASSPPGTSVQETQYF. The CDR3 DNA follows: TGTGCCAGCTCACCACCGGGGACTAGCGTCCAAGAGACCCAGTACTTC.

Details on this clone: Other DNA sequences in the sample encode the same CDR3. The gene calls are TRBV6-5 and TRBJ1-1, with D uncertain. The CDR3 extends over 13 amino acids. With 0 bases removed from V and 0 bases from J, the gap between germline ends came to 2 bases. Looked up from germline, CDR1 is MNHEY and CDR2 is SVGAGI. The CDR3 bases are TGTGCCAGCAGTTACTCGCTGAACACTGAAGCTTTCTTT. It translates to CASSYSLNTEAFF.

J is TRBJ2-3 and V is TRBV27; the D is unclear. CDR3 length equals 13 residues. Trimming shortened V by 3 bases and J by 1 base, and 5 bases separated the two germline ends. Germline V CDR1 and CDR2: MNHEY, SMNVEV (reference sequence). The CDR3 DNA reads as TGTGCCAGCAGTTTCTACCGCACAGATACGCAGTATTTT. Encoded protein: CASSFYRTDTQYF.

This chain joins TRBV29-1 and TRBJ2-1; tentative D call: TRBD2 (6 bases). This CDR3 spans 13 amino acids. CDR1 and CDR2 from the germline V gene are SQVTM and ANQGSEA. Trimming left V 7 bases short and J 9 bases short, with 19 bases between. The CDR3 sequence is CSGSKAGPFEQFF. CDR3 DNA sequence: TGCAGCGGTTCGAAGGCGGGGCCCTTTGAGCAGTTCTTC.

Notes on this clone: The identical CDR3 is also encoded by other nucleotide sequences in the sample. The CDR3 DNA reads TGTGCCAGCAGTTACTCCGGTCGCGGAGGAGGCTACACCTTC. Protein product: CASSYSGRGGGYTF. The rearrangement uses TRBV6-5 and TRBJ1-2; D not resolved. The CDR3 runs to 14 residues. Trimming pared 0 bases from V and 8 bases from J, leaving 13 bases between. From germline, CDR1 is MNHEY and CDR2 SVGAGI.

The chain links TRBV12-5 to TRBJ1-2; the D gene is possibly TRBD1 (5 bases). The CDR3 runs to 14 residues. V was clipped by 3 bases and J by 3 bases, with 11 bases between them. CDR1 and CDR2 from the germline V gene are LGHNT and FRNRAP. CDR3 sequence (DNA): TGTGCTAGTGGTTTCGAGACAGCGTACTATGGCTACACCTTC. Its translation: CASGFETAYYGYTF.

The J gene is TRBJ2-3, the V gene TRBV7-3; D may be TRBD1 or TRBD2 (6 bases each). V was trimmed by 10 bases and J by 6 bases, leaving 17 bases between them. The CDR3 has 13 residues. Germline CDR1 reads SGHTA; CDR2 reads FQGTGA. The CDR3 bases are TGTGCCACCTCCACAGGGACTGGGGATACGCAGTATTTT. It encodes CATSTGTGDTQYF.

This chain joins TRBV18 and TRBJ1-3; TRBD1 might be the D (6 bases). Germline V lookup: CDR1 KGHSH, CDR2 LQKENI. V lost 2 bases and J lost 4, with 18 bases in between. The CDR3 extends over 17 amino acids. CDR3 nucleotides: TGTGCCAGCTCACCAAGCCTTATAGGGGGAATCGGAAACACCATATATTTT. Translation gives CASSPSLIGGIGNTIYF.

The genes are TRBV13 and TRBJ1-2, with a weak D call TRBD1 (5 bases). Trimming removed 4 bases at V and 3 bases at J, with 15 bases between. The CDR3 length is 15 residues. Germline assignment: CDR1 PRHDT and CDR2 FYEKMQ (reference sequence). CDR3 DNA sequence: TGTGCCAGCAGCTCCGCGACAGATTCAGACTATGGCTACACCTTC. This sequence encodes CASSSATDSDYGYTF.